This TCR beta chain was retrieved from a study of beta chain features in type 1 diabetes. CDR1 SGHAT and CDR2 FQNNGV come from the germline V gene. J was trimmed by 7 bases and V by 4 bases; bases with no gene match: 4. The CDR3 length is 13 residues. Purity of each sorted population was above 95%. Points on this clone: Antigen specificity is unknown. This same CDR3 is encoded by further DNA sequences in the sample.

Expressed TCRB transcripts were sequenced, since all the RNA that had been isolated was reverse transcribed. The assay was immunoSEQ multiplex PCR, and TCRdb's table has in-frame clones only and misses some. This sample has approximately 360,000 clones; around an eighth occur once, and the top ten carry 0.008% to 0.011%. Findings and caveats of the study: Type 1 diabetes patients showed a moderate but significant shortening of TCRB CDR3s in all four CD4+ subsets. VDJ junctions from patients with type 1 diabetes contained fewer insertions and more deletions. Since sequencing was performed on cDNA, cells with high TCR expression could be over-represented.

The rearrangement links TRBV11-2 to TRBJ2-1; 7 nucleotides line up with TRBD1. Sequenced sample: naive CD4+ T cells from blood. The origin of this receptor is a young woman with type 1 diabetes. CDR3 nucleotides: TGTGCCAGCAGCTCTGACAGGGCGAATGAGCAGTTCTTC. The encoded protein is CASSSDRANEQFF.